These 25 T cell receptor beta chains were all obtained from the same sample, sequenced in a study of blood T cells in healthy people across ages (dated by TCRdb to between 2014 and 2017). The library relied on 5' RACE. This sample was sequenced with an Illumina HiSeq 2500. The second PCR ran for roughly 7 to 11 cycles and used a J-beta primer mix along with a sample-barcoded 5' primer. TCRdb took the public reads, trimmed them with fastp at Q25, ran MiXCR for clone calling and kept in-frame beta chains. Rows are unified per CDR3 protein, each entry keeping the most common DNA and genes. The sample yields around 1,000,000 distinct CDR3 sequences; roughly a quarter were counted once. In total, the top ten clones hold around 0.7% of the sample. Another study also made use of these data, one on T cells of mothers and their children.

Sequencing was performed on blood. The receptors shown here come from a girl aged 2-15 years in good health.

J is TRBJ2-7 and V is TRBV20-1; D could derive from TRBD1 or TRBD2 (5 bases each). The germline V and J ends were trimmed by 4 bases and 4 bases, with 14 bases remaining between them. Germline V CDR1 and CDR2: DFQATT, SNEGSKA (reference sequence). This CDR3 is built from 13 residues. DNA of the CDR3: TGCAGTGCTACAGGGAGCAACCCTTACGAGCAGTACTTC. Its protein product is CSATGSNPYEQYF.

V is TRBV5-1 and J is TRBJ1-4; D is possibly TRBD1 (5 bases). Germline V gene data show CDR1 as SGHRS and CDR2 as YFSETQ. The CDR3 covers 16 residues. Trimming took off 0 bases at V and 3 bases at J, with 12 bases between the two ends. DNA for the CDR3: TGCGCCAGCAGCTTGGGGGGCTTGCCCCCTAATGAAAAACTGTTTTTT. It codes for CASSLGGLPPNEKLFF.

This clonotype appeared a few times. The chain's CDR3 is CASSSGGRVETQYF. DNA of the CDR3: TGTGCCAGCAGCTCCGGCGGCAGGGTGGAGACCCAGTACTTC. This chain links TRBV9 with TRBJ2-5; perhaps TRBD1 as D (5 bases). Trimming cost V 4 bases and J 5 bases, with 15 bases left between them. There are 14 residues in the CDR3. Germline V gene lookup returns CDR1 SGDLS and CDR2 YYNGEE.

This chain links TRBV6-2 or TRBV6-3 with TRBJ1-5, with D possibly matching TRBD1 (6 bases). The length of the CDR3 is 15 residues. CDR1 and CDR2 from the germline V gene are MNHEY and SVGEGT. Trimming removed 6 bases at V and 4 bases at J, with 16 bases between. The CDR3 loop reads CASRPGELGNQPQHF. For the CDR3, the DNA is TGTGCCAGCAGGCCAGGGGAGCTCGGGAATCAGCCCCAGCATTTT.

CDR3 loop: CSAAGYGYTF. In DNA, the CDR3 is TGCAGTGCCGCCGGCTATGGCTACACCTTC. V gene TRBV20-1 combines with J gene TRBJ1-2, with D unresolved. Germline V lookup: CDR1 DFQATT, CDR2 SNEGSKA (reference sequence). Trimming removed 6 bases from V and 4 bases from J, with 6 bases in between. The CDR3 contains 10 residues.

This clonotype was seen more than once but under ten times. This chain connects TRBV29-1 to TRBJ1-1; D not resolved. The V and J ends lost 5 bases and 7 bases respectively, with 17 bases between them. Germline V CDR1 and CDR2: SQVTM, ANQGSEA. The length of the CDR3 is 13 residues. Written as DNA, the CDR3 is TGCAGCGTTCTGGCAGGCGAAAAGCATGAAGCTTTCTTT. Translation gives CSVLAGEKHEAFF.

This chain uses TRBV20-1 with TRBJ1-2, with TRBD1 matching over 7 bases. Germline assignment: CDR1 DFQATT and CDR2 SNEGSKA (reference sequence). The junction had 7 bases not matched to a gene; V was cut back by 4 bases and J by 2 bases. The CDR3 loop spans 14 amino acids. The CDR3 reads CSAINRGENYGYTF. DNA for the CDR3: TGCAGTGCTATAAACAGGGGTGAGAACTATGGCTACACCTTC.

CDR3 in DNA: TGTGCCAGCAGCTTTTCAACCGGGACCGTTGCAACTAATGAAAAACTGTTTTTT. Its translation: CASSFSTGTVATNEKLFF. V and J are TRBV5-6 and TRBJ1-4, with D possibly matching TRBD1 (5 bases). V was clipped by 2 bases and J by 0 bases, with 17 bases between them. The CDR3 has 18 residues. Germline V gene lookup returns CDR1 SGHDT and CDR2 YYEEEE.

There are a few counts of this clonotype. The CDR3 bases are TGTGCCAGCAGGAGACAGGGGCCTCCAGGAGCCCAGCATTTT. Residues: CASRRQGPPGAQHF. This rearrangement joins TRBV28 to TRBJ1-5, with 8 bases aligning to TRBD1. This CDR3 contains 14 residues. CDR1 and CDR2 (germline): MDHEN, SYDVKM. The junction had 12 bases not matched to a gene; V was cut back by 6 bases and J by 11 bases.

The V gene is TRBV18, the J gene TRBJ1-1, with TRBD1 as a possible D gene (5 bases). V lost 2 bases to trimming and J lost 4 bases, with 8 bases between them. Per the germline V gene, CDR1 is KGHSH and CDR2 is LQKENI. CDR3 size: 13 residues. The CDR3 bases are TGTGCCAGCTCACCATGGGGGGGCACTGAAGCTTTCTTT. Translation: CASSPWGGTEAFF.

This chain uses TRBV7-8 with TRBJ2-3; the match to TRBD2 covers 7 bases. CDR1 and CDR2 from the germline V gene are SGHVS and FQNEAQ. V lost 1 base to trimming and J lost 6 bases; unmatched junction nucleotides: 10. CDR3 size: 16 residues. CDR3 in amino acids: CASSLVGGTDTDTQYF. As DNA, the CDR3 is TGTGCCAGCAGCTTAGTGGGGGGGACGGACACGGATACGCAGTATTTT.

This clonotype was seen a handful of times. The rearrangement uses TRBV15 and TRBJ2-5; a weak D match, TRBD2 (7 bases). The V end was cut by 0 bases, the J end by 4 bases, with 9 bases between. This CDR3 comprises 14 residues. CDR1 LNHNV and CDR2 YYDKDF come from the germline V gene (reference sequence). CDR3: CATSRDGGAETQYF. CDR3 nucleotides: TGTGCCACCAGCAGAGATGGGGGGGCAGAGACCCAGTACTTC.

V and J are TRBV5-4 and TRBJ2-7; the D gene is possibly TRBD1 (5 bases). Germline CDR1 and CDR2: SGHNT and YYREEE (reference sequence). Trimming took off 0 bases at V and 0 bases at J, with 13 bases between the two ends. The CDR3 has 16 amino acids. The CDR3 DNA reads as TGTGCCAGCAGCTTGGTCGACAGCGAAGCCTCCTACGAGCAGTACTTC. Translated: CASSLVDSEASYEQYF.

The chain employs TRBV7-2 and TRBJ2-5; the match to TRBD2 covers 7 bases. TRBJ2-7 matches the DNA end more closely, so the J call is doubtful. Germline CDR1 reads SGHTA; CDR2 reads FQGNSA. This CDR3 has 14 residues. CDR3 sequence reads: CASSFAGEGYEQYF. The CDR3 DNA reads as TGTGCCAGCAGTTTCGCGGGAGAAGGCTACGAGCAGTACTTC.

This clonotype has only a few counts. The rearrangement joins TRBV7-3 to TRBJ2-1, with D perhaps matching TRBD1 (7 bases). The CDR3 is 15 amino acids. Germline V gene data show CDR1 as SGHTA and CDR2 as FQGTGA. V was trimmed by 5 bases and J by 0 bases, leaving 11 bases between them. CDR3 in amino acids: CASSAGQSSYNEQFF. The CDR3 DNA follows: TGTGCCAGCAGCGCGGGACAGAGCTCCTACAATGAGCAGTTCTTC.

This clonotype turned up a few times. The chain's CDR3 is CASSYTAAYYYEQYF. The CDR3 region has the DNA TGTGCCAGCAGTTACACGGCGGCTTATTATTACGAGCAGTACTTC. The rearrangement uses TRBV6-2 or TRBV6-3 and TRBJ2-5; no definite D call. With the DNA end fitting TRBJ2-7 better, the J assignment may be wrong. This CDR3 is built from 15 residues. Germline V gene lookup returns CDR1 MNHEY and CDR2 SVGEGT.

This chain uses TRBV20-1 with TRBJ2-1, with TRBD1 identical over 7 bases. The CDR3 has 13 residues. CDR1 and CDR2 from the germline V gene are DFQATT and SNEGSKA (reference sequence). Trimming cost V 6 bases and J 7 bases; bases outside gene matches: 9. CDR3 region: CSATSDRANEQFF. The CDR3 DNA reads TGCAGTGCAACCTCCGACAGGGCGAATGAGCAGTTCTTC.

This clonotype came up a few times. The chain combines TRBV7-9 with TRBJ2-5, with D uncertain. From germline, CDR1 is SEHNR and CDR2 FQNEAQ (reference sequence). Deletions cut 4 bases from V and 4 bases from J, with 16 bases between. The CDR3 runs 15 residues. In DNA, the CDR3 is TGTGCCAGCAGCTACCCAGCCCTGGTAGGAGAGACCCAGTACTTC. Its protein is CASSYPALVGETQYF.

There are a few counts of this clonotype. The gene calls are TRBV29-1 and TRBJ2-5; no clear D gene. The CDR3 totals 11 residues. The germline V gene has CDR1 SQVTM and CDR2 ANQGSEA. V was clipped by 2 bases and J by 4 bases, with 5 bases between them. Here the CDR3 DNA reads TGCAGCGTTGAATGGGCAGAGACCCAGTACTTC. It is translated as CSVEWAETQYF.

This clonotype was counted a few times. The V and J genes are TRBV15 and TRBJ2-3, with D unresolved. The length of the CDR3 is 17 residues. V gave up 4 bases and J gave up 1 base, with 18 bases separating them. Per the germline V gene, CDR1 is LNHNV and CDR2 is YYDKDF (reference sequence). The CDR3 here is CATSKKRVGVGTDTQYF. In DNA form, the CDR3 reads TGTGCCACCAGCAAGAAAAGGGTTGGGGTAGGCACAGATACGCAGTATTTT.

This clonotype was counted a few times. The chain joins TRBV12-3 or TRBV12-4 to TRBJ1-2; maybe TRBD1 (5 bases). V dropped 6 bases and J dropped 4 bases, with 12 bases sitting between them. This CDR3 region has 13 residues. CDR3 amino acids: CASSHDSVYGYTF. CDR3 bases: TGTGCCAGCAGCCACGACAGCGTCTATGGCTACACCTTC.

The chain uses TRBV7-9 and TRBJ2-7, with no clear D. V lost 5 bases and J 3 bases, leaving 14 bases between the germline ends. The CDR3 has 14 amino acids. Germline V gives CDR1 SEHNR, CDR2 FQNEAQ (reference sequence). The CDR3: CASSPRNRYYEQYF. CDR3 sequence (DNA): TGTGCCAGCAGCCCCCGGAACCGATACTACGAGCAGTACTTC.

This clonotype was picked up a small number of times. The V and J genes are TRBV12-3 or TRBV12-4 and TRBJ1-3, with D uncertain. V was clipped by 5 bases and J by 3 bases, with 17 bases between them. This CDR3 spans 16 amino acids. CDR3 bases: TGTGCCAGCAGTCCATTGGCAGGAAAAAGTGGAAACACCATATATTTT. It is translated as CASSPLAGKSGNTIYF.

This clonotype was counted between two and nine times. This CDR3 is CAISGGYTGNTEAFF. The CDR3 nucleotides read TGTGCCATCAGTGGAGGGTATACAGGGAACACTGAAGCTTTCTTT. The chain has TRBV10-3 and TRBJ1-1; D might be TRBD1 (5 bases). Germline CDR1 is ENHRY and CDR2 is SYGVKD. V was clipped by 4 bases and J by 1 base, with 13 bases between them. This CDR3 has 15 amino acids.

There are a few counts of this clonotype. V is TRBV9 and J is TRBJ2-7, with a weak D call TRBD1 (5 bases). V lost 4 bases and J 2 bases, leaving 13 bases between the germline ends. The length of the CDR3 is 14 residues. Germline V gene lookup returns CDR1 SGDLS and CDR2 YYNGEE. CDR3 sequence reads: CASSPLTAPYEQYF. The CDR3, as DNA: TGTGCCAGCAGCCCCCTGACAGCTCCCTACGAGCAGTACTTC.